This T cell receptor (beta chain) was obtained from a study of OX40 agonist ivuxolimab in advanced cancers. Trimming pared 4 bases from V and 6 bases from J, leaving 4 bases between. The germline V gene encodes CDR1 SGHAT and CDR2 FQNNGV. This CDR3 is built from 10 residues. Assay used: immunoSEQ multiplex PCR; TCRdb lists only in-frame clones, some missing. The data hold about 60,000 clones, with roughly 86% observed a single time. This receptor was taken from an adult with an advanced solid tumor such as melanoma, head and neck, liver or kidney cancer. Sequencing was performed on CD4+ or CD8+ T cells sorted from blood, taken in a trial of the OX40 agonist ivuxolimab. This rearrangement joins TRBV11-2 to TRBJ2-7; D unresolved. The chain's CDR3 is CASSSFEQYF. DNA for the CDR3: TGTGCCAGCAGCTCGTTCGAGCAGTACTTC.